The 13 T cell receptor beta chains below all came from one sample that was sequenced in a study of blood T cell repertoires in COVID-19. Generated by immunoSEQ multiplex PCR, the TCRdb table keeps only in-frame clones and is missing some. Of roughly 30,000 clones listed, around 85% were seen once; the top ten hold more than 15%. The material sequenced was peripheral blood. These receptors were taken from a woman in her sixties or seventies with acute or convalescent COVID-19.

The chain recombines TRBV18 with TRBJ1-2, with 7 bases fitting TRBD1. The CDR3 covers 18 residues. The trim removed 2 bases at V and 7 bases at J, leaving 19 bases unmatched. In germline, CDR1 is KGHSH, CDR2 LQKENI. The CDR3 loop reads CASSPRGSHGQVRSGYTF. Written as DNA, the CDR3 is TGTGCCAGCTCACCAAGGGGAAGCCACGGACAGGTCAGATCTGGCTACACCTTC.

This chain connects TRBV14 to TRBJ1-2; the D gene is possibly TRBD1 (5 bases). The CDR3 is made up of 14 amino acids. The ends were cut back, 1 base at V and 4 bases at J, with 10 bases in the middle. Per germline, CDR1 SGHDN and CDR2 FVKESK. The CDR3 bases are TGTGCCAGCAGCCAAGGTTCGGGGGTCTATGGCTACACCTTC. This codes for CASSQGSGVYGYTF.

The V and J genes are TRBV9 and TRBJ2-1; 8 bases match TRBD1. The CDR3 is 15 amino acids. Germline V gene sequence: CDR1 SGDLS, CDR2 YYNGEE. The V gene end was trimmed by 4 bases and the J gene end by 3 bases; junction bases not matched to a gene: 6. The CDR3 DNA follows: TGTGCCAGCAGCCCACGGACAGGGTTCTACAATGAGCAGTTCTTC. This sequence encodes CASSPRTGFYNEQFF.

The chain combines TRBV29-1 with TRBJ2-5; 12 bases fit TRBD1. The length of the CDR3 is 15 residues. Looked up from germline, CDR1 is SQVTM and CDR2 is ANQGSEA. V trimming: 4 bases; J trimming: 3 bases; junction bases outside the gene matches: 6. Here the CDR3 reads CSVGRDRGREETQYF. The CDR3 DNA sequence: TGCAGCGTTGGACGGGACAGGGGGCGCGAAGAGACCCAGTACTTC. Full variable domain (rest looked up from reference TRBV29-1 and TRBJ2-5): SAVISQKPSRDICQRGTSLTIQCQVDSQVTMMFWYRQQPGQSLTLIATANQGSEATYESGFVIDKFPISRPNLTFSTLTVSNMSPEDSSIYLCSVGRDRGREETQYFGPGTRLLVL.

This clone was counted once. This CDR3 is CASSLVESEKLFF. The CDR3 DNA is TGTGCCAGCAGCTTGGTGGAGAGTGAAAAACTGTTTTTT. The V gene is TRBV5-6, the J gene TRBJ1-4; D call uncertain. This CDR3 comprises 13 residues. The ends were cut back, 0 bases at V and 7 bases at J, with 7 bases in the middle. Per germline, CDR1 SGHDT and CDR2 YYEEEE.

The V and J genes are TRBV7-2 and TRBJ2-5; 11 bases fit TRBD2. With 7 bases clipped from V and 5 bases from J, the junction kept 9 bases outside the gene matches. CDR3 size: 15 residues. Germline loops: CDR1 SGHTA, CDR2 FQGNSA. This CDR3 reads CASTHSGGAGETQYF. CDR3 bases: TGTGCCAGCACCCATAGCGGGGGGGCAGGGGAGACCCAGTACTTC. Combining the CDR3 with reference TRBV7-2 and TRBJ2-5 gives the whole variable domain GAGVSQSPSNKVTEKGKDVELRCDPISGHTALYWYRQSLGQGLEFLIYFQGNSAPDKSGLPSDRFSAERTGGSVSTLTIQRTQQEDSAVYLCASTHSGGAGETQYFGPGTRLLVL.

The rearrangement links TRBV28 to TRBJ1-2, with D unresolved. The CDR3 sequence is 16 residues long. Germline loops: CDR1 MDHEN, CDR2 SYDVKM. Trimming removed 7 bases from V and 0 bases from J, with 18 bases in between. Written as DNA, the CDR3 is TGTGCCAGCACTAGTGCATCTTGGGGAGCTAACTATGGCTACACCTTC. Amino acid sequence: CASTSASWGANYGYTF.

This chain links TRBV2 with TRBJ2-7; no definite D call. The CDR3 sequence is 12 residues long. CDR1 is SNHLY, CDR2 FYNNEI, per germline. V lost 3 bases to trimming and J lost 2 bases, with 5 bases between them. The CDR3 DNA sequence: TGTGCCAGCAGTGACAGTACCTACGAGCAGTACTTC. This gives the protein CASSDSTYEQYF.

This clone was counted once. The chain recombines TRBV6-5 with TRBJ1-1; D unclear. Trimming pared 3 bases from V and 5 bases from J, leaving 7 bases between. The CDR3 is made up of 12 amino acids. Germline V gives CDR1 MNHEY, CDR2 SVGAGI. In DNA form, the CDR3 reads TGTGCCAGCAGTTATGAGGGAACTGAAGCTTTCTTT. Amino acid sequence: CASSYEGTEAFF.

This chain connects TRBV5-8 to TRBJ1-6; D is undetermined. The V end was cut by 0 bases, the J end by 0 bases, with 10 bases between. The CDR3 covers 17 residues. Germline lookup yields CDR1 SGHTS and CDR2 YDEGEE. The CDR3 loop is CASSLGSGISYNSPLHF. CDR3 bases: TGTGCCAGCAGCTTGGGGTCGGGGATCTCCTATAATTCACCCCTCCACTTT.

V usage is TRBV28 and J usage is TRBJ1-1, with D maybe TRBD1 (5 bases). Trimming removed 11 bases at V and 6 bases at J, with 16 bases between. CDR1 MDHEN and CDR2 SYDVKM come from the germline V gene. The CDR3 has 12 residues. CDR3 loop: CASSGGIPEAFF. CDR3 in DNA: TGTGCCTCCAGCGGGGGGATTCCTGAAGCTTTCTTT.

The V call is TRBV5-1, the J call TRBJ2-1, with 11 bases identical to TRBD2. Germline V gene lookup returns CDR1 SGHRS and CDR2 YFSETQ. The CDR3 has 12 amino acids. Trimming cost V 3 bases and J 15 bases; bases outside gene matches: 5. CDR3 amino acids: CASSSSGTSGFF. CDR3 in DNA: TGCGCCAGCAGCTCATCCGGGACTAGCGGGTTCTTC.

In DNA form, the CDR3 reads TGTGCCAGCAGCCTCCTCGGGGGGCGTACTAATGAAAAACTGTTTTTT. Its protein product is CASSLLGGRTNEKLFF. The chain couples TRBV14 to TRBJ1-4; D might be TRBD1 (6 bases). V was trimmed by 4 bases and J by 2 bases, leaving 14 bases between them. The CDR3 runs 16 residues. Germline V gene data show CDR1 as SGHDN and CDR2 as FVKESK.